This T cell receptor beta chain was observed in a study of cytotoxic CD8 clonotypes in ibrutinib-treated CLL. Between the trimmed V and J ends, which lost 5 bases and 6 bases, there was a span of 8 bases. The CDR3 has 13 amino acids. The V gene's germline CDR1 is MNHNS and CDR2 SASEGT. Sequencing was performed with immunoSEQ multiplex PCR; in TCRdb, only in-frame clones are kept and a portion is missing. The repertoire includes around 140,000 clones, 76% of them detected once, and around 4.9% sits in the top ten. The chain joins TRBV6-1 to TRBJ1-6; D not certain. The source material was PBMCs, sampled after 24 months of ibrutinib treatment. The TCR sequence derives from a human donor with chronic lymphocytic leukemia. CDR3 nucleotides: TGTGCCAGCAGTACCGACGGTAATTCACCCCTCCACTTT. Encoded protein: CASSTDGNSPLHF.